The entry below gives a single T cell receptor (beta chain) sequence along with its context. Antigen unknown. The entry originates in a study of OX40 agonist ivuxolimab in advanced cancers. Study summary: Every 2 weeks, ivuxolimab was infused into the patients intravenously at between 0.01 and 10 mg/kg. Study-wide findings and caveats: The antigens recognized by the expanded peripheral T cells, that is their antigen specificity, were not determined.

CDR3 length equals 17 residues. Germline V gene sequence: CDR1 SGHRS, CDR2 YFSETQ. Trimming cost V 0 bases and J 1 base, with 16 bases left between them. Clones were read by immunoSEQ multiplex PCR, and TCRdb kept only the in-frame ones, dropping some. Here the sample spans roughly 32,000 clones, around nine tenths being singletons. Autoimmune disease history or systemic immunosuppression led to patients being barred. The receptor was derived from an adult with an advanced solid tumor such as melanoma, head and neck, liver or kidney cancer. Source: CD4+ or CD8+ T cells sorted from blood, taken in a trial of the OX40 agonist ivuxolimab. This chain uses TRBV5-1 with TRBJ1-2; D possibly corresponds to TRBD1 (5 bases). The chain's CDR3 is CASSLAILGTLNYGYTF. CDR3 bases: TGCGCCAGCAGCTTGGCCATCCTGGGGACCCTTAACTATGGCTACACCTTC. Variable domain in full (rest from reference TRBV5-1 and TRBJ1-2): KAGVTQTPRYLIKTRGQQVTLSCSPISGHRSVSWYQQTPGQGLQFLFEYFSETQRNKGNFPGRFSGRQFSNSRSEMNVSTLELGDSALYLCASSLAILGTLNYGYTFGSGTRLTVV.